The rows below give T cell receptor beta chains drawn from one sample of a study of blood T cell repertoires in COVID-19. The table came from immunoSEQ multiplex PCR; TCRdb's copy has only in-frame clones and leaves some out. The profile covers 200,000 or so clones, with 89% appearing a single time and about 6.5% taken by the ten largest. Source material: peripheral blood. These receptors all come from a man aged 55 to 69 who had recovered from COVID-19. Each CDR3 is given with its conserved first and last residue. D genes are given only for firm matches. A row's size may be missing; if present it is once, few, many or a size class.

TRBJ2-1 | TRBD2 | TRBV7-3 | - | TGTGCCAGCAGCTTACGGGCTAGCGGGGGGAGTGAGCAGTTCTTC | CASSLRASGGSEQFF
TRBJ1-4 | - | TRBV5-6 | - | TGTGCCAGCAGCTTCAGCGGGGCTAATGAAAAACTGTTTTTT | CASSFSGANEKLFF
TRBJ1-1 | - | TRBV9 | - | TGTGCCAGCAGCGGATCAGGGCTATCTGAAGCTTTCTTT | CASSGSGLSEAFF
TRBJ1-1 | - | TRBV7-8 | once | TGTGCCAGCAGTTATGTAACAGGGATGAACACTGAAGCTTTCTTT | CASSYVTGMNTEAFF
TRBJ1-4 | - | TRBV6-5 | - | TGTGCCTGCAGGGTGGGGGGGGCGCTGCGTGAAAAACTGTTTTTT | CACRVGGALREKLFF
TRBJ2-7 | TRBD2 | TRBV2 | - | TGTGCCAGCACCTTGGGACTAGGCGAGCAGTACTTC | CASTLGLGEQYF
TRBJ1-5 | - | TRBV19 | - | TGTGCCAGTACCTTCCGGGGGGGGCCAAGCAATCAGCCCCAGCATTTT | CASTFRGGPSNQPQHF
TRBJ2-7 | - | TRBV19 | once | TGTGCCAGTAGTTCAACAGGAGCCTACGAGCAGTACTTC | CASSSTGAYEQYF
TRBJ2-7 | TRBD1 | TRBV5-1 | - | TGCGCCAGCAGCCGGGACAGCTACGAGCAGTACTTC | CASSRDSYEQYF
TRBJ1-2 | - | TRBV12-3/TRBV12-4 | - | TGTGCCAGCAGCCTCCTCATGGCCCGCTACACCTTC | CASSLLMARYTF
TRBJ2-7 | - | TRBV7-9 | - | TGTGCCAGCAGCTCTAGAAGAGGCGGGAACGTCTACGAGCAGTACTTC | CASSSRRGGNVYEQYF
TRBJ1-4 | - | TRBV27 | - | TGTGCCAGCAGTTTCCTGACAGGCCCCGCGGTAAGAAAAGAAAAACTGTTTTTT | CASSFLTGPAVRKEKLFF
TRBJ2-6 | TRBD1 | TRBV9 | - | TGTGCCAGCAGCGTAACAGGGGGGAACTCTGGGGCCAACGTCCTGACTTTC | CASSVTGGNSGANVLTF
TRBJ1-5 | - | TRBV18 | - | TGTGCCAGCTCATCCCGGGGGGGGGATGAACAGCCCCAGCATTTT | CASSSRGGDEQPQHF
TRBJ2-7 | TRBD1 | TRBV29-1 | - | TGCAGCGGCCGACAGGGGAGCTCCTACGAGCAGTACTTC | CSGRQGSSYEQYF
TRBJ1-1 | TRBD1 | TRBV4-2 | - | TGTGCCAGCAGCCAAGGCGGACAGGGATCCACTGAAGCTTTCTTT | CASSQGGQGSTEAFF
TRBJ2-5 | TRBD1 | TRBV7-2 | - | TGTGCCAGCAGCCGGGACAGGTGGGAGGAGACCCAGTACTTC | CASSRDRWEETQYF
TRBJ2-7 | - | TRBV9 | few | TGTGCCAGCAGCGTAGGGGACTCCTTAACCTACGAGCAGTACTTC | CASSVGDSLTYEQYF
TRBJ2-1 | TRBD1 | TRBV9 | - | TGTGCCAGCAGCGTGGACACTGAGGCTTACAGGGGGCGTTACAATGAGCAGTTCTTC | CASSVDTEAYRGRYNEQFF
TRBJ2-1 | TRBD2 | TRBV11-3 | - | TGTGCCAGCAGCTCTTCTCGGGGGGTGAATGAGCAGTTCTTC | CASSSSRGVNEQFF
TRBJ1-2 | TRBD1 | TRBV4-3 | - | TGCGCCAGCAGCCAAGCCACACAGGGGATTTATGGCTACACCTTC | CASSQATQGIYGYTF
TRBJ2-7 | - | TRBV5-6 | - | TGTGCCAGCAGCCGGGACTACGAGCAGTACTTC | CASSRDYEQYF
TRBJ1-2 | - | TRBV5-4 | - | TGTGCCAGCAGCAACACAGCAAACTATGGCTACACCTTC | CASSNTANYGYTF
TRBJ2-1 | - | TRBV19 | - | TGTGCCAGTAGCGATCGACACTACAATGAGCAGTTCTTC | CASSDRHYNEQFF